This TCR beta chain was sequenced for a study of blood T cell repertoires in COVID-19. It was during active infection that Seattle patients were enrolled and then longitudinally followed. The germline V gene has CDR1 LGHDT and CDR2 YNNKEL (reference sequence). The CDR3 loop spans 16 amino acids. V lost 0 bases, J lost 1 base, and 11 bases lay in between. Here immunoSEQ multiplex PCR was the method, and the copy in TCRdb shows in-frame clones only, minus some. Of some 170,000 clones in the sample, around four fifths are singletons; the top ten hold 6.5% to 8.5%. The origin of this receptor is a woman aged 40 to 50 with COVID-19, enrolled during active disease. Sequenced sample: peripheral blood. The rearrangement links TRBV3-1 (or the pseudogene TRBV3-2) to TRBJ2-3; TRBD1 might be the D (6 bases). This CDR3 reads CASSQERSGGTDTQYF. In DNA, the CDR3 is TGTGCCAGCAGCCAAGAAAGGTCAGGGGGCACAGATACGCAGTATTTT.